The sequence of this TCR beta chain was determined in a study of blood T cells in healthy people across ages. Each sample yielded at least 7 million isolated PBMCs. A J-beta primer mix and a sample-barcoded 5' primer were used in a second PCR of about 7 to 11 cycles. Every cDNA molecule carried a tag from a template-switch adaptor bearing 12 random nucleotides. TCRdb reprocessed the 5' RACE reads via MiXCR and lists one record per CDR3 protein. The sample consists of around 1,100,000 distinct CDR3 sequences, around two fifths of them appearing once. This CDR3 has 13 residues. With 1 base removed from V and 6 bases from J, the gap between germline ends came to 7 bases.

J is TRBJ1-5 and V is TRBV12-3 or TRBV12-4; D remains unclear. The clonotype originates from a man between 18 and 29 years old in good health. Sequencing was performed on blood. The CDR3 reads CASSLDRFQPQHF. The DNA for the CDR3 is TGTGCCAGCAGTTTAGACAGATTTCAGCCCCAGCATTTT.